Below, one T cell receptor beta chain is given with its context. The sample originates from a study of human CD8 memory T cell subsets. The CDR3 has 16 residues. CDR1 and CDR2 from the germline V gene are GTSNPN and SVGIG (reference sequence). TCR beta was sequenced from UMI-tagged 5' RACE libraries. TCRdb reprocessed the 5' RACE reads, with one entry per CDR3 protein and no DNA. The listing records several thousand distinct CDR3 sequences. The clonotype comes from a human donor in good health. The rearrangement uses TRBV30 and TRBJ2-5; the TRBD2 assignment by TCRdb is unverifiable without DNA. The sequenced sample was CD8+ T cells from PBMCs. The CDR3 sequence: CAWSGRTSGGVETQYF.